Here is one T cell receptor (beta chain) with its context. Antigen specificity is unknown. This sample is part of a study of immune evolution from preneoplasia to lung adenocarcinoma. Study details: HLA loss of heterozygosity: 5.5% to 8.5% AIS, roughly 15% MIA, more than 25% ADC, none AAH. Findings and caveats of the study: Highest clonality occurred in KRAS-mutant, not EGFR-mutant or double wild-type, nodules.

This table comes from immunoSEQ multiplex PCR, and its TCRdb copy is limited to in-frame clones, with some not included. The data show about 4,000 clones, more than 60% seen once. The material sequenced was FFPE minimally invasive lung adenocarcinoma tissue. The TCR was taken from a person over 45 with lung adenocarcinoma.

Here the CDR3 reads CASSESLAETGELFF. DNA for the CDR3: TGTGCCAGCAGTGAATCACTAGCGGAAACCGGGGAGCTGTTTTTT. This rearrangement joins TRBV6-1 to TRBJ2-2; TRBD2 aligns across 8 bases. The V segment lost 2 bases and the J segment 5 bases; nucleotides outside the gene matches: 4. The germline gives CDR1 MNHNS, CDR2 SASEGT. The length of the CDR3 is 15 residues.